Below are 18 T cell receptor beta chains sequenced from a single sample in a study of response to subunit inactivated influenza vaccine. TCRdb independently ran MiXCR on the RT-PCR reads; one entry per CDR3 protein. The sample comprises more than 250,000 distinct CDR3 sequences, 20% to 25% of which are singletons, and roughly a tenth rests with the top ten. Sample: PBMCs from blood, taken less than 22 months after vaccination. These receptors were obtained from a man aged 50 to 69 who received an inactivated influenza vaccine.

This clonotype was picked up a small number of times. The genes are TRBV20-1 and TRBJ2-7; D unclear. CDR1 and CDR2 from the germline V gene are DFQATT and SNEGSKA (reference sequence). The CDR3 spans 13 residues. Trimming took off 1 base at V and 1 base at J, with 8 bases between the two ends. The CDR3 nucleotides are TGCAGTGCTAGAGTTCCTGGTTCCTACGAGCAGTACTTC. The encoded protein is CSARVPGSYEQYF.

The rearrangement joins TRBV5-6 to TRBJ2-7, with D perhaps matching TRBD1 (5 bases). V lost 2 bases to trimming and J lost 1 base, with 13 bases between them. Germline lookup yields CDR1 SGHDT and CDR2 YYEEEE. The CDR3 runs 15 residues. The CDR3 loop reads CASSLLVRVSYEQYF. The CDR3, as DNA: TGTGCCAGCAGCTTACTGGTCAGGGTTTCCTACGAGCAGTACTTC.

The genes are TRBV29-1 and TRBJ1-1, with a tentative D call TRBD1 (6 bases). Trimming stripped 4 bases from V and 1 base from J, with 13 bases between. CDR1 and CDR2 (germline): SQVTM, ANQGSEA. CDR3 length: 14 residues. The CDR3 region is CSVAPGHRNTEAFF. DNA for the CDR3: TGCAGCGTTGCCCCGGGACACAGGAACACTGAAGCTTTCTTT.

The V gene is TRBV10-3, the J gene TRBJ1-5; no reliable D call. Germline assignment: CDR1 ENHRY and CDR2 SYGVKD. This CDR3 comprises 14 residues. The germline V and J ends were trimmed by 0 bases and 5 bases, with 8 bases remaining between them. CDR3 sequence reads: CAISESTGDQPQHF. As DNA, the CDR3 is TGTGCCATCAGTGAGTCGACCGGGGATCAGCCCCAGCATTTT.

This clonotype occurred a few times. The chain recombines TRBV2 with TRBJ1-1; 7 bases map to TRBD1. V gave up 6 bases and J gave up 7 bases; unmatched junction bases: 8. Germline assignment: CDR1 SNHLY and CDR2 FYNNEI. There are 13 residues in the CDR3. CDR3 residues: CASRTIRTGEAFF. The DNA for the CDR3 is TGTGCCAGCAGAACGATAAGGACAGGTGAAGCTTTCTTT.

J is TRBJ2-7 and V is TRBV20-1; D might be TRBD1 (6 bases). Germline V gives CDR1 DFQATT, CDR2 SNEGSKA (reference sequence). V dropped 0 bases and J dropped 1 base, with 13 bases sitting between them. The CDR3 has 15 amino acids. CDR3 in DNA: TGCAGTGCTAGAGAACCGGGACAAGCGTCCTACGAGCAGTACTTC. This encodes CSAREPGQASYEQYF.

The chain joins TRBV10-3 to TRBJ2-2; 7 bases are shared with TRBD1. Trimming at V came to 8 bases and at J to 0 bases, leaving 6 bases not matched to a gene. CDR1 is ENHRY, CDR2 SYGVKD, per germline. The CDR3 loop spans 15 amino acids. In DNA form, the CDR3 reads TGTGCCATCGGGACCGGGACAGCGAACACCGGGGAGCTGTTTTTT. This translates into CAIGTGTANTGELFF.

This clonotype showed up just a few times. The gene calls are TRBV14 and TRBJ2-1; TRBD2 agrees at 11 bases. CDR1 and CDR2 from the germline V gene are SGHDN and FVKESK. The J segment lost 7 bases and the V segment lost 0 bases, leaving 8 bases of the junction unmatched. CDR3 length: 17 residues. The CDR3 loop is CASSQESLLAGVNEQFF. As DNA, the CDR3 is TGTGCCAGCAGCCAAGAGTCCCTACTAGCGGGAGTAAATGAGCAGTTCTTC.

In its sample, this clonotype was seen many times. The gene calls are TRBV27 and TRBJ1-6; D not certain. The CDR3 runs 13 residues. V lost 2 bases and J lost 7, with 6 bases in between. The germline V gene has CDR1 MNHEY and CDR2 SMNVEV (reference sequence). The CDR3 here is CASSLARNSPLHF. The CDR3 DNA sequence: TGTGCCAGCAGTTTAGCCAGGAATTCACCCCTCCACTTT.

The gene calls are TRBV27 and TRBJ2-7; 7 bases align to TRBD1. This CDR3 comprises 14 residues. The germline CDR1 and CDR2 sequences are MNHEY and SMNVEV (reference sequence). Unmatched junction bases numbered 10, after V lost 5 bases and J lost 6 bases. CDR3 sequence: CASSPPTGRSEQYF. CDR3 in DNA: TGTGCCAGCAGTCCGCCGACAGGGCGGTCCGAGCAGTACTTC.

This clonotype was seen a handful of times. The rearrangement uses TRBV5-4 and TRBJ2-1; tentatively, D is TRBD1 (6 bases). CDR3 length: 13 residues. Deletions cut 5 bases from V and 7 bases from J, with 13 bases between. The germline gives CDR1 SGHNT, CDR2 YYREEE (reference sequence). The CDR3 sequence is CASRQTGDNEQFF. CDR3 bases: TGTGCCAGCAGGCAGACAGGCGATAATGAGCAGTTCTTC. The full variable domain, its missing parts supplied by reference TRBV5-4 and TRBJ2-1, is ETGVTQSPTHLIKTRGQQVTLRCSSQSGHNTVSWYQQALGQGPQFIFQYYREEENGRGNFPPRFSGLQFPNYSSELNVNALELDDSALYLCASRQTGDNEQFFGPGTRLTVL.

The V call is TRBV5-3, the J call TRBJ1-2; D uncertain. TRBV5-3 is noted as an ORF with a role that remains uncertain. This CDR3 comprises 15 residues. V lost 2 bases to trimming and J lost 2 bases, with 13 bases between them. CDR3 region: CARSLRRAGNYGYTF. In nucleotides, the CDR3 is TGTGCCAGAAGCTTAAGAAGGGCCGGAAACTATGGCTACACCTTC.

The rearrangement joins TRBV5-1 to TRBJ2-7; D unresolved. The germline V and J ends were trimmed by 2 bases and 3 bases, with 9 bases remaining between them. CDR3 length: 13 residues. Germline assignment: CDR1 SGHRS and CDR2 YFSETQ. The CDR3 DNA sequence: TGCGCCAGCAGCTTTCATAGGTTCTACGAGCAGTACTTC. Residues: CASSFHRFYEQYF.

The V call is TRBV20-1, the J call TRBJ1-1; the D gene is possibly TRBD1 (5 bases). CDR3 length: 13 residues. Germline V gives CDR1 DFQATT, CDR2 SNEGSKA (reference sequence). V was clipped by 6 bases and J by 10 bases, with 21 bases between them. DNA of the CDR3: TGCAGTGCCCCTATGGAGGGGAGTAGGGTAGCTTTCTTT. Amino acid sequence: CSAPMEGSRVAFF.

This chain joins TRBV12-3 or TRBV12-4 and TRBJ2-3; D unresolved. The V gene lost 1 base and the J gene lost 0 bases, with 8 bases spanning the gap. The CDR3 sequence is 15 residues long. The CDR3 DNA reads TGTGCCAGCAGTTTAGGAGACGGGAGCACAGATACGCAGTATTTT. Residues: CASSLGDGSTDTQYF.

This clonotype has ten or more counts. The chain combines TRBV5-1 with TRBJ1-1; D unclear. Looked up from germline, CDR1 is SGHRS and CDR2 is YFSETQ. Trimming pared 0 bases from V and 2 bases from J, leaving 14 bases between. The CDR3 length is 16 residues. The CDR3 loop is CASSLAYDRANTEAFF. The CDR3 region has the DNA TGCGCCAGCAGCTTGGCCTATGACCGGGCTAACACTGAAGCTTTCTTT. The complete variable domain, with remaining parts taken from reference TRBV5-1 and TRBJ1-1, reads KAGVTQTPRYLIKTRGQQVTLSCSPISGHRSVSWYQQTPGQGLQFLFEYFSETQRNKGNFPGRFSGRQFSNSRSEMNVSTLELGDSALYLCASSLAYDRANTEAFFGQGTRLTVV.

This clonotype appeared a single time. V is TRBV15 and J is TRBJ2-7; 7 nucleotides agree with TRBD1. The CDR3 totals 14 residues. The germline V gene has CDR1 LNHNV and CDR2 YYDKDF (reference sequence). V lost 0 bases to trimming and J lost 4 bases; unmatched junction nucleotides: 3. CDR3 region: CATSRDRGKYEQYF. DNA of the CDR3: TGTGCCACCAGCAGAGACAGGGGGAAGTACGAGCAGTACTTC.

In its sample, this clonotype was seen a few times. The gene calls are TRBV5-1 and TRBJ2-7; either TRBD1 or TRBD2 may supply D (5 bases each). The germline V gene encodes CDR1 SGHRS and CDR2 YFSETQ. The length of the CDR3 is 13 residues. The ends were cut back, 3 bases at V and 2 bases at J, with 9 bases in the middle. This CDR3 is CASSSLGAYEQYF. Here the CDR3 DNA reads TGCGCCAGCAGCTCCCTGGGGGCCTACGAGCAGTACTTC.